This T cell receptor beta chain was identified in a study of blood T cell repertoires in COVID-19. The CDR3 is made up of 17 amino acids. J gave up 6 bases and V 1 base, and 9 bases lay outside the gene matches. This clone came up a few times. Clones were read by immunoSEQ multiplex PCR, and TCRdb kept only the in-frame ones, dropping some. This table holds 350,000 to 400,000 clones, around 87% found once. Sequenced input: PBMCs or T cells enriched from blood (not recorded which). This sequence originates from a young woman with acute COVID-19. The chain links TRBV23-1 to TRBJ1-6; 7 bases align to TRBD1. TRBV23-1 is noted as an ORF with a role that remains uncertain. CDR3 amino acids: CASSQFPDRASNSPLHF. The CDR3 DNA follows: TGCGCCAGCAGTCAATTCCCCGACAGGGCGAGTAATTCACCCCTCCACTTT.